The 4 T cell receptor beta chains listed next were all sequenced from one sample in a study of cytomegalovirus exposure and HLA in healthy donors. With 60 Vbeta and 13 Jbeta primers, the PCR was carried out. Produced via immunoSEQ multiplex PCR; TCRdb's table is partial and in-frame only. Among some 150,000 clones listed, 8.9% were seen once. The sequencing sample was made of PBMCs. The receptors were gathered from a woman in her thirties or forties in good health and CMV-seropositive.

This clone was picked up a small number of times. The chain combines TRBV13 with TRBJ2-1, with 7 bases lining up with TRBD1. The junction had 11 bases not matched to a gene; V was cut back by 2 bases and J by 7 bases. The CDR3 has 16 residues. Per germline, CDR1 PRHDT and CDR2 FYEKMQ (reference sequence). Written as DNA, the CDR3 is TGTGCCAGCAGCTTACCGGACAGGTCTACCTCTAATGAGCAGTTCTTC. It is translated as CASSLPDRSTSNEQFF.

This clone was picked up a small number of times. The rearrangement uses TRBV6-1 and TRBJ1-5, with TRBD1 matching over 9 bases. The V segment lost 5 bases and the J segment 5 bases; nucleotides outside the gene matches: 7. Germline V gene lookup returns CDR1 MNHNS and CDR2 SASEGT. The CDR3 contains 15 residues. CDR3 in DNA: TGTGCCAGCAGTCATACAGGGGGCAGGGATCAGCCCCAGCATTTT. Amino acid sequence: CASSHTGGRDQPQHF.

The chain has TRBV7-9 and TRBJ1-1, with D possibly being TRBD1 (5 bases). The germline gives CDR1 SEHNR, CDR2 FQNEAQ (reference sequence). V was cut by 5 bases and J by 3 bases, with 13 bases left in between. This CDR3 spans 14 amino acids. As DNA, the CDR3 is TGTGCCAGCAGCAGAAGGGGATCGGACACTGAAGCTTTCTTT. Its protein product is CASSRRGSDTEAFF.

This clone has just a few counts. V is TRBV10-3 and J is TRBJ2-2, with 10 bases fitting TRBD2. V was clipped by 2 bases and J by 3 bases; unmatched bases: 6. Germline CDR1 is ENHRY and CDR2 is SYGVKD. There are 17 residues in the CDR3. For the CDR3, the DNA is TGTGCCATCAGTGAGACGCAGCGGGGGGGCGACACCGGGGAGCTGTTTTTT. Translation gives CAISETQRGGDTGELFF.